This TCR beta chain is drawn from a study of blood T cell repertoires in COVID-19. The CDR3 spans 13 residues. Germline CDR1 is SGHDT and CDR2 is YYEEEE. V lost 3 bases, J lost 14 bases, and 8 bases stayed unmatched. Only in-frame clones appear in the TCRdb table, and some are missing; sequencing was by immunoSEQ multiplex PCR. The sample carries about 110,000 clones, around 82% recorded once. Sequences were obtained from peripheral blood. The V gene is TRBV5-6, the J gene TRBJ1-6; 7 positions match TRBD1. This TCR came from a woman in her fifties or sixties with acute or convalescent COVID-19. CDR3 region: CASSSTGARALHF. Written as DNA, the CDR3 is TGTGCCAGCAGCTCTACAGGGGCCCGAGCCCTCCACTTT.